The clone carrying this TCR beta chain appeared a few times. Its antigen is not known. V was clipped by 4 bases and J by 0 bases, with 16 bases between them. The CDR3 runs 17 residues. Germline V CDR1 and CDR2: SGHKS, YYEKEE (reference sequence). The sample belongs to a study of identical twins. Template switching added a universal primer site, and cDNA bore unique molecular identifiers. TCRdb independently ran MiXCR on the 5' RACE reads; one entry per CDR3 protein. The sample holds about 700,000 distinct CDR3 sequences, over 8.5% seen once. Findings and limits, study-wide: Out-of-frame beta chain sequences displayed weaker excess sharing between twins.

Healthy Caucasians, and only they, were the donors. A further study also used this sample, focusing on yellow fever vaccine responses in identical twins.

This receptor was identified in a woman between 18 and 30 years old in good health. The chain uses TRBV5-5 and TRBJ2-2; D remains ambiguous. Sample: PBMCs. CDR3 bases: TGTGCCAGCAGCATAAATACCATACCCTCGAACACCGGGGAGCTGTTTTTT. Protein product: CASSINTIPSNTGELFF.